This TCR beta chain was sequenced during a study of cytomegalovirus exposure and HLA in healthy donors. Notes on the study in general: It was likely that a cluster of highly shared sequence variants was a sequencing artifact. The classifier reportedly diagnosed cytomegalovirus status with high sensitivity and specificity.

Germline CDR1 is SNHLY and CDR2 is FYNNEI. CDR3 size: 11 residues. Primers included in the PCR were 60 Vbeta and 13 Jbeta primers. The assay was immunoSEQ multiplex PCR, and TCRdb's table has in-frame clones only and misses some. Found here are around 80,000 clones; the top ten clones hold approximately 5%. Remarks on this clone: As yet, its antigen is unknown. The junction and the germline gene differ at one end; a read error may be behind it.

This TCR was recovered from a man in his forties in good health and CMV-seronegative. Sequencing input: PBMCs. The rearrangement links TRBV2 to TRBJ2-3, with no clear D. CDR3 nucleotides: TGTGCCAGCAGCTCCACAAATACGCAGTATTTT. Residues: CASSSTNTQYF.